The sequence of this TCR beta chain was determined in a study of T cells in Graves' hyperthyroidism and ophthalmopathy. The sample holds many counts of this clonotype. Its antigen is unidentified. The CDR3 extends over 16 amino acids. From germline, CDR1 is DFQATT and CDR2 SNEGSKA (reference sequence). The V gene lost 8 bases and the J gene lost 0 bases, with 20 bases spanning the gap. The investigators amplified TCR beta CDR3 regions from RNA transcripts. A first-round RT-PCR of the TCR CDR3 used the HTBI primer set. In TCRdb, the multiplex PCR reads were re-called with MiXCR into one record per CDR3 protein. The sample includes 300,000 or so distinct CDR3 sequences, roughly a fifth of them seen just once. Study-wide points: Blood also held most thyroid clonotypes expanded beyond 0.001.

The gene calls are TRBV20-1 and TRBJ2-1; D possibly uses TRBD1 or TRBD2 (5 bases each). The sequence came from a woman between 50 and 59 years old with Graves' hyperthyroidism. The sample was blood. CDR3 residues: CSSKFGGALSYNEQFF. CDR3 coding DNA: TGCAGTTCTAAGTTTGGGGGAGCCCTCTCCTACAATGAGCAGTTCTTC.